The entry that follows covers one TCR beta chain sequence. The target of this receptor is not known. Base qualities are not provided; no much larger clone lies one nucleotide away. Reading the label with the study, this specimen's treatment or condition is: over 15 received Ad26.COV2.S at low or high dose, single or two shots; about 5 received placebo; per-sample allocation not given. For vaccine and placebo recipients, repertoires were sequenced using samples collected on day 63 after the first injection. Cohort 1b enrolled 25 to 30 adults aged 18-55 years at a single site in Boston, USA, between 29 July and 7 August 2020. Ad26.COV2.S was a replication-incompetent adenovirus type 26 vector that expressed a prefusion-stabilized SARS-CoV-2 spike protein derived from the original Wuhan strain. For CDR1 and CDR2, the germline V gene lists SGHAT and FQNNGV. V and J are truncated by 5 bases and 2 bases respectively, leaving an intervening sequence of 17 bases. The CDR3 contains 16 residues, cysteine and phenylalanine counted. Kept here is only the CDR3 DNA, which spans 48 bases and is read in frame from base 1.

The source of the sample is a study of Ad26.COV2.S vaccination and SARS-CoV-2 variants (dated by TCRdb to the early 2020s). Notes on the research overall: Donors in the vaccine arm were drawn from COV1001, a multicentre, randomized, double-blind, placebo-controlled phase I-IIa trial testing Ad26.COV2.S in healthy adults. Dosing of Ad26.COV2.S was intramuscular, at either 5x10^10 or 1x10^11 viral particles, delivered as one shot or as two shots spaced 56 days apart. TCRbeta repertoire sequencing served as the tool for gauging how specific and how broad the SARS-CoV-2-reactive T cell receptors were following Ad26.COV2.S vaccination. The TCR-sequenced set comprised about 30 samples: some 20 Ad26.COV2.S vaccine recipients, 5 placebo recipients and 8 SARS-CoV-2 convalescent individuals. Trial participants were randomized into five groups of five: low-dose or high-dose Ad26.COV2.S given once or twice, or placebo on both occasions. Blinding of investigators to trial group allocation was maintained during experiments and outcome assessment.

The immunoSEQ Assay was the method used to sequence TCRbeta CDR3 regions. After extraction, genomic DNA underwent amplification by bias-controlled multiplex PCR, followed by high-throughput sequencing. The source study handled its data this way. To quantify the absolute abundance of each unique TCRbeta CDR3 region, sequences were collapsed and filtered. T cell fraction was estimated by normalization of TCRbeta template counts to usable DNA, with usable DNA being measured through amplification of reference genes present in all nucleated cells. Repertoire TCRs were annotated as SARS-CoV-2-specific by exact matching of V gene, CDR3 amino acid sequence and J gene to a known reactive TCR set. The reference SARS-CoV-2 TCR set came from MIRA and was filtered for enrichment in COVID-19-positive ImmuneCODE repertoires, removing public or cross-reactive TCRs. Using the MIRA antigens, annotated TCRs were further analysed by specific ORF or by position within an ORF. Depth was the summed frequency of annotated unique rearrangements, while breadth was defined as annotated unique rearrangements over total unique productive rearrangements. Two-sided Wilcoxon rank-sum tests were applied when comparing TCR breadth between groups. TCRdb provides this immuneACCESS table in a form limited to in-frame rearrangements. Some clones are lacking; in checked studies, under half of them reflect an unresolved V gene, and why the rest are absent is not known. That table is the source of V, J and clone size, and D and trimming were worked out from the DNA. The sample yields under 500,000 clones; about nine tenths were counted once. The ten largest clones represent more than 1.5% of the sample.

Points the paper makes about the study in general: After vaccination, substantial breadth of spike-specific CD8+ and CD4+ T cell responses was reported. Non-spike TCR breadth was comparable between vaccine and placebo recipients, consistent with the vaccine containing only spike. The study was not powered to compare responses between vaccine doses or regimens. It was noted by the authors that total T cell responses may have been underestimated by the TCR breadth and depth analyses. Spike-specific TCR breadth was higher in Ad26.COV2.S recipients than in placebo recipients (P = 0.0014).

The chain uses TRBV11-2 and TRBJ2-3; the D gene identity is not certain. This specimen was peripheral blood, taken in a trial of Ad26.COV2.S vaccine versus placebo. The sequence derives from a person aged 18-60 years who received the Ad26.COV2.S COVID-19 vaccine or a placebo. The CDR3 in this case is CASSMGRTSPTDTQYF. In nucleotide form, the sequence is TGTGCCAGCAGCATGGGTCGGACGAGCCCCACAGATACGCAGTATTTT.